The clone carrying this TCR beta chain has just one count. Its antigen is undetermined. This sample is part of a study of shared clonotypes between healthy human individuals. Broader study findings: Memory subsets had estimated richness that was generally smaller than that of naive subsets. What rarefaction showed was incomplete sorted-subset sequencing despite large depth. For naive CD4 cells, approximately 4.8% of clonotypes were shared across a handful of donors.

Per the authors' pipeline: ImmunoSEQ yielded junction-only sequences lacking quality scores, so filtering differed. The repertoire was sequenced with immunoSEQ multiplex PCR; TCRdb's copy has only in-frame clones and lacks some. That table gives V, J and clone size, and the DNA gave D and trimming. Of roughly 1,100,000 clones listed, roughly 80% are singletons. CDR3 length: 14 amino acids. Between the trimmed V and J ends, which lost 6 bases and 6 bases, there was a span of 14 bases. The germline V gene encodes CDR1 KGHSH and CDR2 LQKENI. The receptor was derived from a young man in good health. The V and J genes are TRBV18 and TRBJ2-2; a possible D gene is TRBD2 (6 bases). The source material was memory CD4+ T cells sorted from blood. Stated subset: CD45RA-negative fraction. The CDR3 region is CASSREPWSGELFF. Written as DNA, the CDR3 is TGTGCCAGCTCTCGGGAGCCCTGGTCCGGGGAGCTGTTTTTT.